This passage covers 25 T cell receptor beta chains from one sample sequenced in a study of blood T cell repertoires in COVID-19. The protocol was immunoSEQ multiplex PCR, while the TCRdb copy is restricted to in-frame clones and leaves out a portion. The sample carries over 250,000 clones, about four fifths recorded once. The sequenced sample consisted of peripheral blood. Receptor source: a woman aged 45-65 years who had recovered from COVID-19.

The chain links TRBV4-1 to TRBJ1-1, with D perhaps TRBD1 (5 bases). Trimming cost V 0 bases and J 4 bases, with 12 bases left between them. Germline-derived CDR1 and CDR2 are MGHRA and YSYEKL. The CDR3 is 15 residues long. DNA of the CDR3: TGCGCCAGCAGCCAAGATGAGCAGGGTGTCACTGAAGCTTTCTTT. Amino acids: CASSQDEQGVTEAFF.

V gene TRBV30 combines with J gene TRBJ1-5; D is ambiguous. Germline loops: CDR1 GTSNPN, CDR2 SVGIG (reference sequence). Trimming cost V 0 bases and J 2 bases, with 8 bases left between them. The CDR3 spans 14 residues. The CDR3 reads CAWSVQVGNQPQHF. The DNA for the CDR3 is TGTGCCTGGAGTGTTCAGGTGGGCAATCAGCCCCAGCATTTT.

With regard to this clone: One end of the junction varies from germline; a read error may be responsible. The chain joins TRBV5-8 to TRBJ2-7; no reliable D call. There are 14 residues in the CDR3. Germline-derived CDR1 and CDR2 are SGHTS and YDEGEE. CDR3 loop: CANSFTAASYEQYF. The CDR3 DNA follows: TGTGCCAACAGCTTCACAGCCGCATCCTACGAGCAGTACTTC.

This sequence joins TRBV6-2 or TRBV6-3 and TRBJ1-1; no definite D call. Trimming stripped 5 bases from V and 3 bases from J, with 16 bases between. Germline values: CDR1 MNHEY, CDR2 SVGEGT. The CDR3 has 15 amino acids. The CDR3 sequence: CASSAPAGGDTEAFF. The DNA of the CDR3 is TGTGCCAGCAGTGCCCCGGCCGGCGGGGACACTGAAGCTTTCTTT.

The CDR3 loop reads CASSPTPDRGLFGNTIYF. DNA for the CDR3: TGTGCCAGCAGCCCAACCCCGGACAGGGGGCTTTTTGGAAACACCATATATTTT. The genes are TRBV9 and TRBJ1-3; 11 bases fit TRBD1. The CDR3 has 18 amino acids. V shed 4 bases and J 3 bases; nucleotides not matched to a gene: 12. Germline V lookup: CDR1 SGDLS, CDR2 YYNGEE.

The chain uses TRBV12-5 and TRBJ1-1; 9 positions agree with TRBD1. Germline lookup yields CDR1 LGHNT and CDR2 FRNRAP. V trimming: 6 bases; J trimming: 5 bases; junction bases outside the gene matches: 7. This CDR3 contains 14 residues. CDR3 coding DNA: TGTGCTAGTGGGCTACAGGGGGCCGGGACTGAAGCTTTCTTT. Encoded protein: CASGLQGAGTEAFF.

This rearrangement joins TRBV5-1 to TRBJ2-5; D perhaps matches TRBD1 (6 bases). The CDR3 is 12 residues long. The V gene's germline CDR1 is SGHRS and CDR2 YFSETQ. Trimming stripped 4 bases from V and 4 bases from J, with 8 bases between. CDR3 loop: CASSGGGETQYF. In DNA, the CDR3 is TGCGCCAGCAGCGGGGGCGGAGAGACCCAGTACTTC. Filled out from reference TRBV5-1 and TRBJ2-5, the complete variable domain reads KAGVTQTPRYLIKTRGQQVTLSCSPISGHRSVSWYQQTPGQGLQFLFEYFSETQRNKGNFPGRFSGRQFSNSRSEMNVSTLELGDSALYLCASSGGGETQYFGPGTRLLVL.

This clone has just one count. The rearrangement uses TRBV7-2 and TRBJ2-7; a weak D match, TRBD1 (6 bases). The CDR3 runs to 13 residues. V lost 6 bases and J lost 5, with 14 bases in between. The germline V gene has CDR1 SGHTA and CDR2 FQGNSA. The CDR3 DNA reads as TGTGCCAGCAGGGGGGCAGGGCTCAACGAGCAGTACTTC. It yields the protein CASRGAGLNEQYF.

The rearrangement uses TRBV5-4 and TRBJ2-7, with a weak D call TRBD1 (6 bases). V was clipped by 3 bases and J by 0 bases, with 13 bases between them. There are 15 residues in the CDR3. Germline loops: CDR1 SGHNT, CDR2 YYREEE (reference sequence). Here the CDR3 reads CASSSGQISSYEQYF. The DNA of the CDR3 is TGTGCCAGCAGCTCCGGACAGATCAGCTCCTACGAGCAGTACTTC.

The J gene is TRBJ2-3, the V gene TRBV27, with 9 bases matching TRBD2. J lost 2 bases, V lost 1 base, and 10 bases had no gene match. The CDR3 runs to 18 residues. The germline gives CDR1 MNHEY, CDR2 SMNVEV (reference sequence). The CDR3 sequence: CASSLYPSGVVFTDTQYF. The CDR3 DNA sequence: TGTGCCAGCAGTTTATACCCTAGCGGGGTCGTATTCACAGATACGCAGTATTTT.

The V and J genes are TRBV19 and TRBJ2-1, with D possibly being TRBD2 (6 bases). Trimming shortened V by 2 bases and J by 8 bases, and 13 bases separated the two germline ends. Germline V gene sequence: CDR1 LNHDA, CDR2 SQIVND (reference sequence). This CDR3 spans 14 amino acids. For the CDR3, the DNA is TGTGCCAGTAGTATAAGGGTACTAGCAGATGAGCAGTTCTTC. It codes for CASSIRVLADEQFF. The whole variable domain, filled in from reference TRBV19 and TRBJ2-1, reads DGGITQSPKYLFRKEGQNVTLSCEQNLNHDAMYWYRQDPGQGLRLIYYSQIVNDFQKGDIAEGYSVSREKKESFPLTVTSAQKNPTAFYLCASSIRVLADEQFFGPGTRLTVL.

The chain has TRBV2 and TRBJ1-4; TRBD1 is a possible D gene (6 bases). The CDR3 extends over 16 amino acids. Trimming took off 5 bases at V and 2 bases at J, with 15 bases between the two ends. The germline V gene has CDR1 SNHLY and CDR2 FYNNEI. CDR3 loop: CASSPGPTGTNEKLFF. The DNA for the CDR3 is TGTGCCAGCAGTCCCGGCCCGACAGGTACTAATGAAAAACTGTTTTTT.

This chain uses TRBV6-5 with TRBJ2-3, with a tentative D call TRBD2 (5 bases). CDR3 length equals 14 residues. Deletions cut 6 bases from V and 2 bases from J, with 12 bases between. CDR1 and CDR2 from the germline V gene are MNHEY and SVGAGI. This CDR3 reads CASRNQRNTDTQYF. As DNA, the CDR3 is TGTGCCAGCAGGAATCAGCGGAACACAGATACGCAGTATTTT.

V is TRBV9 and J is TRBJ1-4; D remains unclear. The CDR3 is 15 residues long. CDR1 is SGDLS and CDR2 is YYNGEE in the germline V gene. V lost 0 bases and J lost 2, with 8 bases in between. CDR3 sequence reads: CASSVGAATNEKLFF. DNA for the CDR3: TGTGCCAGCAGCGTAGGGGCAGCTACTAATGAAAAACTGTTTTTT.

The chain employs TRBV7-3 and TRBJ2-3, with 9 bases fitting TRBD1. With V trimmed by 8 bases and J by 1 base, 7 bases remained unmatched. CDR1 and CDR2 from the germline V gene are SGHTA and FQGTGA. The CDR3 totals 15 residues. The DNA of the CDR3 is TGTGCCAGCGCAAAGGACAGGGGAGGCACAGATACGCAGTATTTT. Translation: CASAKDRGGTDTQYF.

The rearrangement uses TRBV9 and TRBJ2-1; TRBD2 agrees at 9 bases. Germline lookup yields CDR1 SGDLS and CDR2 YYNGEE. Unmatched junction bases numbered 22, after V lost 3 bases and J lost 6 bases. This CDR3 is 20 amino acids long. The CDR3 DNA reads TGTGCCAGCAGCGGACCCTCCCCGGGCGGGAGGGCCCTCTGGGTCAATGAGCAGTTCTTC. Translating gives CASSGPSPGGRALWVNEQFF.

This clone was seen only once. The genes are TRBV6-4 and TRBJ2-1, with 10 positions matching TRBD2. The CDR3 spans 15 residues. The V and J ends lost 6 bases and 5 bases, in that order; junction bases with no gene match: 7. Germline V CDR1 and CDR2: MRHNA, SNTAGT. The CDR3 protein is CASRRSGTSDNEQFF. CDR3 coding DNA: TGTGCCAGCAGACGGTCCGGGACTAGCGACAATGAGCAGTTCTTC.

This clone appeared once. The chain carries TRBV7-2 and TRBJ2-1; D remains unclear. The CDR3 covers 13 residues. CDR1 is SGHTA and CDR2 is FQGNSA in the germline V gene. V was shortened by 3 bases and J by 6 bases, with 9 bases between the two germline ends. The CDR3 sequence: CASSFEASNEQFF. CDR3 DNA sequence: TGTGCCAGCAGCTTTGAGGCTAGCAATGAGCAGTTCTTC.

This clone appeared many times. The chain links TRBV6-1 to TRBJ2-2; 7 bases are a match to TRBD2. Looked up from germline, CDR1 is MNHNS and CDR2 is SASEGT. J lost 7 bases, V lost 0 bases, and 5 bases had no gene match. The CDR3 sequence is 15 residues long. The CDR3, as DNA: TGTGCCAGCAGTGAAGCAGAGGGAGGGAGCGGGGAGCTGTTTTTT. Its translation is CASSEAEGGSGELFF.

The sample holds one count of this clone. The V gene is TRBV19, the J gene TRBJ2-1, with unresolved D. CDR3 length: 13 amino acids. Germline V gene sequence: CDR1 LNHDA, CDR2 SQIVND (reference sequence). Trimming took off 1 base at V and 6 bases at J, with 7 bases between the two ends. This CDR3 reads CASSIATGNEQFF. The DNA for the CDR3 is TGTGCCAGTAGTATAGCAACGGGCAATGAGCAGTTCTTC.

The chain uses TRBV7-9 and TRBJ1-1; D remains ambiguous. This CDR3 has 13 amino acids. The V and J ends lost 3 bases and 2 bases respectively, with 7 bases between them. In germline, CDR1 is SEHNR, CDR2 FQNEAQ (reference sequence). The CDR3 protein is CASSFRENTEAFF. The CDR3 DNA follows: TGTGCCAGCAGCTTTAGAGAAAACACTGAAGCTTTCTTT. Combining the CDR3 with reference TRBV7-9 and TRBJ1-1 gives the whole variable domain DTGVSQNPRHKITKRGQNVTFRCDPISEHNRLYWYRQTLGQGPEFLTYFQNEAQLEKSRLLSDRFSAERPKGSFSTLEIQRTEQGDSAMYLCASSFRENTEAFFGQGTRLTVV.

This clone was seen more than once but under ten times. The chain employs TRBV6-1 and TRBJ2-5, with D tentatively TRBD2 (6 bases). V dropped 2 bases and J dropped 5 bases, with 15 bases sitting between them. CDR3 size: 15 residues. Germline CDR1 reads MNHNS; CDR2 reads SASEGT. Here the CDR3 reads CASSEKLSGRETQYF. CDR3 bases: TGTGCCAGCAGTGAAAAACTGTCAGGGAGGGAGACCCAGTACTTC.

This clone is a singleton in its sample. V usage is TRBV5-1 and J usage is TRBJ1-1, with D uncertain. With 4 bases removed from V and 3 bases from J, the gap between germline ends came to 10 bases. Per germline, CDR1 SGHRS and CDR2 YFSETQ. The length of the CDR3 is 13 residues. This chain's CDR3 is CASSPVVYTEAFF. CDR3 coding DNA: TGCGCCAGCAGCCCGGTAGTGTACACTGAAGCTTTCTTT. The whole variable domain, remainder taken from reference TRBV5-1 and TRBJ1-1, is KAGVTQTPRYLIKTRGQQVTLSCSPISGHRSVSWYQQTPGQGLQFLFEYFSETQRNKGNFPGRFSGRQFSNSRSEMNVSTLELGDSALYLCASSPVVYTEAFFGQGTRLTVV.

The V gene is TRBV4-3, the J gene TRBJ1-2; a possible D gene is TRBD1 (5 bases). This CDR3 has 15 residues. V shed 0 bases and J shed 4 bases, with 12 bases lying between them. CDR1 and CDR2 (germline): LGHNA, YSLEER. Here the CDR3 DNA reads TGCGCCAGCAGCCAAGATTCAGGGCGCCCCTATGGCTACACCTTC. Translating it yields CASSQDSGRPYGYTF.

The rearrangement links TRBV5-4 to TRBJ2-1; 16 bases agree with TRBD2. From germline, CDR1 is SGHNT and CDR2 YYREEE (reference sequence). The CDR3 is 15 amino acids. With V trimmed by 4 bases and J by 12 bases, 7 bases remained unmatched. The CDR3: CASSLSGTSGGGQFF. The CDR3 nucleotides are TGTGCCAGCAGCCTCTCCGGGACTAGCGGGGGGGGGCAGTTCTTC.